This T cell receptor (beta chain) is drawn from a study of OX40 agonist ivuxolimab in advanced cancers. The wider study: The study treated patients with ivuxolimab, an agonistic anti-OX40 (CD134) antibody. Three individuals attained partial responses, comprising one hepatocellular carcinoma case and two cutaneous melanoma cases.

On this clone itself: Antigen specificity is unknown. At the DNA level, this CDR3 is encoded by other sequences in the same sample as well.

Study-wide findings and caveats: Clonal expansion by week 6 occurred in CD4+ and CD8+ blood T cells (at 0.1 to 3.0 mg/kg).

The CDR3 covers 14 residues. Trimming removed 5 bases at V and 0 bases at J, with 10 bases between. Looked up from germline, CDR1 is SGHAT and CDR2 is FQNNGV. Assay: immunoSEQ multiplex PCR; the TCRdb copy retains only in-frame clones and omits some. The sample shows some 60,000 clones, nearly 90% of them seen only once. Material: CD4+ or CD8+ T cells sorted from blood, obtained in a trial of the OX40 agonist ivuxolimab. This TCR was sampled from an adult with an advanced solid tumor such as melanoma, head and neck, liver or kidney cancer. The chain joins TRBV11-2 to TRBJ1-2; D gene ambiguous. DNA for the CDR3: TGTGCCAGCAGCCCCCCGACACCTAACTATGGCTACACCTTC. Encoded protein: CASSPPTPNYGYTF.